This T cell receptor (beta chain) appears in the sequencing data of a study of blood T cell repertoires in COVID-19. Background on the study: The United States, Italy and Spain provided the acute and convalescent COVID-19 samples. T cells, B-cell-depleted T cells, or PBMCs supplied cDNA or gDNA.

This clone was detected a few times. Methods used by the authors: From reference gene primer amplification, estimates of nucleated cell counts were derived. Clones were read by immunoSEQ multiplex PCR, and TCRdb kept only the in-frame ones, dropping some. The DNA was the basis for D and trimming; V, J and clone size are from that table. Altogether approximately 25,000 clones are present, around 79% being singletons, with the ten largest covering approximately 7%. The CDR3 runs 16 residues. V was pared by 0 bases and J by 2 bases, with 2 bases of the junction left unmatched. Germline V gives CDR1 SGDLS, CDR2 YYNGEE.

The chain combines TRBV9 with TRBJ1-6, with TRBD1 matching over 7 bases. The TCR comes from a man aged 45-60 years with COVID-19, enrolled during active disease. The sequencing sample was made of peripheral blood. The CDR3 nucleotides are TGTGCCAGCAGCGTAGAAGGGGGCGCCTATAATTCACCCCTCCACTTT. Translated, it gives CASSVEGGAYNSPLHF.